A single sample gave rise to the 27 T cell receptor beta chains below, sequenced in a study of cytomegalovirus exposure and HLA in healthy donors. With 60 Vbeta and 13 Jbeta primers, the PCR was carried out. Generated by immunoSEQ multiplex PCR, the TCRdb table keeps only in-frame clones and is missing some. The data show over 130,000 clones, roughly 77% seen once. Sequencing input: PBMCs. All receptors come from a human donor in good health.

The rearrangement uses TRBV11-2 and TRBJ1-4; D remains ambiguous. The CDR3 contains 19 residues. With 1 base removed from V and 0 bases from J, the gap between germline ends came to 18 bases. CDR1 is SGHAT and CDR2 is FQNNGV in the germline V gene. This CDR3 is CASSLGLGSVLSTNEKLFF. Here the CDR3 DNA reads TGTGCCAGCAGCTTAGGGTTGGGCAGTGTATTATCAACTAATGAAAAACTGTTTTTT.

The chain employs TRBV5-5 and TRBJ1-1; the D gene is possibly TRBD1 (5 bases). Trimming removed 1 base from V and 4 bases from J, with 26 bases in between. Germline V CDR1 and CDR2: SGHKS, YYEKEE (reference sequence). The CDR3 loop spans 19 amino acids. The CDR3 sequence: CASSLKRAQGGLAVTEAFF. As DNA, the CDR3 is TGTGCCAGCAGCTTGAAACGTGCTCAGGGAGGGTTGGCGGTCACTGAAGCTTTCTTT.

The CDR3 protein is CASSFGPGGNQPQHF. CDR3 DNA: TGTGCCAGCAGTTTCGGTCCAGGGGGCAATCAGCCCCAGCATTTT. This chain links TRBV28 with TRBJ1-5, with a possible D match to TRBD1 (6 bases). The CDR3 extends over 15 amino acids. V was clipped by 3 bases and J by 2 bases, with 11 bases between them. Per the germline V gene, CDR1 is MDHEN and CDR2 is SYDVKM.

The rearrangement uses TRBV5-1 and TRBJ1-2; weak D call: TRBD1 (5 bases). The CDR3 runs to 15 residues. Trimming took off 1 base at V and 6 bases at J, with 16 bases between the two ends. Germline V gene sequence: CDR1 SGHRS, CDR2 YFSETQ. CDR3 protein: CASSLYGQGVDGYTF. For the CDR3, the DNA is TGCGCCAGCAGCTTGTATGGTCAGGGTGTGGATGGCTACACCTTC.

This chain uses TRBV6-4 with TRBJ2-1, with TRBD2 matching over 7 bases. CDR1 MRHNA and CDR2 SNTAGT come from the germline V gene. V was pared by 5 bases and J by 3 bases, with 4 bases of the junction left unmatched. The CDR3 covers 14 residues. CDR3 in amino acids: CASSWAGDYNEQFF. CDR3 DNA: TGTGCCAGCAGTTGGGCGGGAGACTACAATGAGCAGTTCTTC.

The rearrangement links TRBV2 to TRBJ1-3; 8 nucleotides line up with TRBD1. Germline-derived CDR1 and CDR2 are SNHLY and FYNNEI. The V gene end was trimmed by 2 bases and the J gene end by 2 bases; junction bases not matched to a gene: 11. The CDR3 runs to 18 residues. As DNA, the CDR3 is TGTGCCAGCAGTGAACTAAGACAGGGGAATATTGCTGGAAACACCATATATTTT. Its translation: CASSELRQGNIAGNTIYF.

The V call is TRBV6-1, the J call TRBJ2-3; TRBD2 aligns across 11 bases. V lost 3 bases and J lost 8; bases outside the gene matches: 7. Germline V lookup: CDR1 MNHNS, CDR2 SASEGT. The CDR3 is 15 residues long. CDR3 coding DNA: TGTGCCAGCAGTGAGAGTAGCGGGGGGGCTTTTACGCAGTATTTT. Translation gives CASSESSGGAFTQYF.

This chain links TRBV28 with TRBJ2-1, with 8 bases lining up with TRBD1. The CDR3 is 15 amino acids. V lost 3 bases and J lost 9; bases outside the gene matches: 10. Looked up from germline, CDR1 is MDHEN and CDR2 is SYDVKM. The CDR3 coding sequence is TGTGCCAGCAGTTTCGGACAGGGATATTTGGCTGAGCAGTTCTTC. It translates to CASSFGQGYLAEQFF.

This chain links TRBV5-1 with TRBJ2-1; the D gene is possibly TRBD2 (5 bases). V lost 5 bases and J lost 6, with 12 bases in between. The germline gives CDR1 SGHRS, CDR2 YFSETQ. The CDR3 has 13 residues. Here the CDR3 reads CASRDLVGNEQFF. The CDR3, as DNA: TGCGCCAGCAGGGACTTAGTGGGCAATGAGCAGTTCTTC.

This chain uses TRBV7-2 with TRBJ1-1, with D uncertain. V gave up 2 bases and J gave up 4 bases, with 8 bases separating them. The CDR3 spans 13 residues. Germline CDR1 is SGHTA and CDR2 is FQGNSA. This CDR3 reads CASSLREVTEAFF. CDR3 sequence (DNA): TGTGCCAGCAGCTTAAGGGAGGTCACTGAAGCTTTCTTT.

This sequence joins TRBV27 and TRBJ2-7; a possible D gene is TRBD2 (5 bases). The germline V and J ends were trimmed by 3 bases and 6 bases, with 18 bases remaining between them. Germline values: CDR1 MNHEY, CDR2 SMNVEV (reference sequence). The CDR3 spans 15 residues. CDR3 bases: TGTGCCAGCAGTTTTTCGTCTCTAGGGAGACGCGAGCAGTACTTC. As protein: CASSFSSLGRREQYF.

The CDR3 loop is CASSTGTATGELFF. In DNA, the CDR3 is TGTGCCAGTAGTACTGGGACAGCAACCGGGGAGCTGTTTTTT. The rearrangement joins TRBV19 to TRBJ2-2; 7 positions agree with TRBD1. Germline V lookup: CDR1 LNHDA, CDR2 SQIVND (reference sequence). The J segment lost 5 bases and the V segment lost 4 bases, leaving 4 bases of the junction unmatched. The CDR3 length is 14 residues.

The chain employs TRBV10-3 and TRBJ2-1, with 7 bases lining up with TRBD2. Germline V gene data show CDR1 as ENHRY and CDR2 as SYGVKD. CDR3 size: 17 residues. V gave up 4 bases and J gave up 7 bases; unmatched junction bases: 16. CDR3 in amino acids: CAISGGRGGRGVNEQFF. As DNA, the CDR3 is TGTGCCATCAGTGGAGGGAGGGGCGGAAGAGGGGTAAATGAGCAGTTCTTC.

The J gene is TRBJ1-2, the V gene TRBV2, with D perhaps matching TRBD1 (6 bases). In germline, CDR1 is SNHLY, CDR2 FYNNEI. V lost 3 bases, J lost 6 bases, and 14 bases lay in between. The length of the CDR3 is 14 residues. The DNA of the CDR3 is TGTGCCAGCAGTGATAGTACAGGGTTAAATGGCTACACCTTC. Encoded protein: CASSDSTGLNGYTF.

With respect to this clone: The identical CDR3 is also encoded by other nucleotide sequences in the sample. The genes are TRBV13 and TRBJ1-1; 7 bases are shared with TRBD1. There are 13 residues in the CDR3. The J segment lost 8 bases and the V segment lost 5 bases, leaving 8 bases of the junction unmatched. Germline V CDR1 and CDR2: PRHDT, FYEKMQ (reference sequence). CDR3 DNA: TGTGCCAGCAGCAGAGATCGACAGGGCGAAGCTTTCTTT. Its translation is CASSRDRQGEAFF.

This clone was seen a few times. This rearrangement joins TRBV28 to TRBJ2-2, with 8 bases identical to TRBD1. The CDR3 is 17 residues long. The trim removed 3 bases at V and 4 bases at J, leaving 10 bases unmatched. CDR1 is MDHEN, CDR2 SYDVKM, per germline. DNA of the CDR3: TGTGCCAGCAGTTTTTGGTCTCGTACAGGGGGCACCGGGGAGCTGTTTTTT. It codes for CASSFWSRTGGTGELFF.

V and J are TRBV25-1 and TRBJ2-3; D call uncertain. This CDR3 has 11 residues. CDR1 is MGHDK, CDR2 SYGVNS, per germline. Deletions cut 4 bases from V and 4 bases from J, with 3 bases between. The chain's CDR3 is CASSASDTQYF. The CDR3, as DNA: TGTGCCAGCAGTGCCTCAGATACGCAGTATTTT.

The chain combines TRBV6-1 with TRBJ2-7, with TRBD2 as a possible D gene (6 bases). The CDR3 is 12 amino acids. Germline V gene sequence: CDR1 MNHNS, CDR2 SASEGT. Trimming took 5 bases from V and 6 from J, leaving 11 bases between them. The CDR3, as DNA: TGTGCCAGCAGTTCGTTGGGGGGCGAGCAGTACTTC. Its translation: CASSSLGGEQYF.

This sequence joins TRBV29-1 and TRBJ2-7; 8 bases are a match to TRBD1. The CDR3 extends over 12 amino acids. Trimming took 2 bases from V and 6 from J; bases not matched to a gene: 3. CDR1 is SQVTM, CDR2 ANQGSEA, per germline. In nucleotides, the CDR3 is TGCAGCGTTGAACAGGGGGCTGGCGAGCAGTACTTC. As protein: CSVEQGAGEQYF.

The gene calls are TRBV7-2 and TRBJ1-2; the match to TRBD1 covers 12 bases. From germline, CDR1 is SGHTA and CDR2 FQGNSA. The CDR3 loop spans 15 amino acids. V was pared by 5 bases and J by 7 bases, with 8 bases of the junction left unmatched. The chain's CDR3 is CASSPMGQGASGYTF. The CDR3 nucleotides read TGTGCCAGCAGCCCAATGGGACAGGGGGCCAGTGGCTACACCTTC.

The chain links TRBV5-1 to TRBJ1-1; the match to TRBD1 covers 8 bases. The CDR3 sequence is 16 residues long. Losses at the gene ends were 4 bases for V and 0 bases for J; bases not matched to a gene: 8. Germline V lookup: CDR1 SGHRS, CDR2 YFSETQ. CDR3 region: CASSRGTGVMNTEAFF. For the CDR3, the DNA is TGCGCCAGCAGCAGGGGGACAGGAGTTATGAACACTGAAGCTTTCTTT.

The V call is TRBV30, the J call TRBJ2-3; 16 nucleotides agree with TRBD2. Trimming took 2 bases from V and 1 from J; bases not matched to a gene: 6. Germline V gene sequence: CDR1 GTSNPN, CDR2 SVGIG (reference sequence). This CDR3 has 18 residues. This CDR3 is CAWSYRGLAGGGTDTQYF. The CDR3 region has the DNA TGTGCCTGGAGTTACCGGGGACTAGCGGGGGGGGGCACAGATACGCAGTATTTT.

In DNA form, the CDR3 reads TGTGCCAGCGGGCCCTCCTACGAGCAGTACTTC. Its translation is CASGPSYEQYF. The chain uses TRBV2 and TRBJ2-7; D is undetermined. Trimming took off 8 bases at V and 0 bases at J, with 5 bases between the two ends. Germline assignment: CDR1 SNHLY and CDR2 FYNNEI. The CDR3 has 11 amino acids.

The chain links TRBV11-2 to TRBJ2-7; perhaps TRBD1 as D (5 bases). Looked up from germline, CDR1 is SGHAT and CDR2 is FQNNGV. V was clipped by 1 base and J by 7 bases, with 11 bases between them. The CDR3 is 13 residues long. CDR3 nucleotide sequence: TGTGCCAGCAGCTTAGTCCGACAGATAGAGCAGTACTTC. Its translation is CASSLVRQIEQYF. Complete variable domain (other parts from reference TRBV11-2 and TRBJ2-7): EAGVAQSPRYKIIEKRQSVAFWCNPISGHATLYWYQQILGQGPKLLIQFQNNGVVDDSQLPKDRFSAERLKGVDSTLKIQPAKLEDSAVYLCASSLVRQIEQYFGPGTRLTVT.

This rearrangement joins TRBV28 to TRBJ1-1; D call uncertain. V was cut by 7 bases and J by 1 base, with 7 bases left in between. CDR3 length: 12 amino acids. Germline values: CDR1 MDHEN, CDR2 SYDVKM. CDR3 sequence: CASNLKNTEAFF. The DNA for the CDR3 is TGTGCCAGCAACCTAAAGAACACTGAAGCTTTCTTT.

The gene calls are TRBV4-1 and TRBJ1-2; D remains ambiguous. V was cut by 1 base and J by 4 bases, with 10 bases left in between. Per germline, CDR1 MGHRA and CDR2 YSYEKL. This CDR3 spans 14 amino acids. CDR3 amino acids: CASSQGGVSYGYTF. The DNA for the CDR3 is TGCGCCAGCAGCCAAGGGGGAGTCAGCTATGGCTACACCTTC.

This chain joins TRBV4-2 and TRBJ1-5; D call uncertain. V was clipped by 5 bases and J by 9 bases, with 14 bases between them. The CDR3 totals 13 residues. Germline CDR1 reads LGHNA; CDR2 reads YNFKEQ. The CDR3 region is CASSSTLSRPQHF. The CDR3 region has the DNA TGTGCCAGCAGCTCAACCCTATCTCGGCCCCAGCATTTT.